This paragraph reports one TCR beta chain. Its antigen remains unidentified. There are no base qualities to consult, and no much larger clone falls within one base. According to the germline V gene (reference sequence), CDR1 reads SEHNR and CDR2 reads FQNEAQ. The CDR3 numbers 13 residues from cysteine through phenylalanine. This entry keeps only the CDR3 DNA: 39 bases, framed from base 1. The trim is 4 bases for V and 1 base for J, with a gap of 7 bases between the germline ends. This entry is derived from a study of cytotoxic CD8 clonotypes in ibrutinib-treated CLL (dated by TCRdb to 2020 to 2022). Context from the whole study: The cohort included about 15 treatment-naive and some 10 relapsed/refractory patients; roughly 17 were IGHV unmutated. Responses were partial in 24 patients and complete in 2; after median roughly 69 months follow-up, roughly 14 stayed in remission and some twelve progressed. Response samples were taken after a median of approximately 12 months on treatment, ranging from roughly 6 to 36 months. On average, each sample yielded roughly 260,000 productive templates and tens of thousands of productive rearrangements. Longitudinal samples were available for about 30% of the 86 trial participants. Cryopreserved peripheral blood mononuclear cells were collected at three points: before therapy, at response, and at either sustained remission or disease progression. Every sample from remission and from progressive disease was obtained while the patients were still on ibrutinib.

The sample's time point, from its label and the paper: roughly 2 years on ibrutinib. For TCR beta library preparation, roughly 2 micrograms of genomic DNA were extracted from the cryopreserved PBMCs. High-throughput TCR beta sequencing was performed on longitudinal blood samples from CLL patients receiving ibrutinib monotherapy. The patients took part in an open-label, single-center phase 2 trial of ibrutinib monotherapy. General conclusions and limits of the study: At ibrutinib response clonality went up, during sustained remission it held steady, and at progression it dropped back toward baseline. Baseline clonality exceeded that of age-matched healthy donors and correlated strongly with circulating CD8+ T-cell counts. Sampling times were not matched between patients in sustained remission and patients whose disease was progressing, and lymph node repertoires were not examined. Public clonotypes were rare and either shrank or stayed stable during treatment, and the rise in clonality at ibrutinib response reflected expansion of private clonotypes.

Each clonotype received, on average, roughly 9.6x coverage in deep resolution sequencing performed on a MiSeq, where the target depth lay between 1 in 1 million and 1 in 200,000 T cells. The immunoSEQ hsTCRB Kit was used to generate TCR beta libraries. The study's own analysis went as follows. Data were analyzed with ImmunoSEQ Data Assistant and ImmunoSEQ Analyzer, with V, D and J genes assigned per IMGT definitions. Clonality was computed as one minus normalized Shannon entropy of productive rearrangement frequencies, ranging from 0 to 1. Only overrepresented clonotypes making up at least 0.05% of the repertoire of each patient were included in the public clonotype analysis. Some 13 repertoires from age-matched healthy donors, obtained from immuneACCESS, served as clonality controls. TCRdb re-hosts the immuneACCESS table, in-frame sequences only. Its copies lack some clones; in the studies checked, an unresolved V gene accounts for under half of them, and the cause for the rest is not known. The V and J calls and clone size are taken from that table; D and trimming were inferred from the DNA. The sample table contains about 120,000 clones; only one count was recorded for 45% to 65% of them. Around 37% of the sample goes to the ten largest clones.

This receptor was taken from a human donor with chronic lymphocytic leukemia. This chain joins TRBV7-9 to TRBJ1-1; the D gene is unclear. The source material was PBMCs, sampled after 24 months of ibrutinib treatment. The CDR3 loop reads CASSSRTNTEAFF. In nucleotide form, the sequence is TGTGCCAGCAGCTCCCGGACGAACACTGAAGCTTTCTTT.